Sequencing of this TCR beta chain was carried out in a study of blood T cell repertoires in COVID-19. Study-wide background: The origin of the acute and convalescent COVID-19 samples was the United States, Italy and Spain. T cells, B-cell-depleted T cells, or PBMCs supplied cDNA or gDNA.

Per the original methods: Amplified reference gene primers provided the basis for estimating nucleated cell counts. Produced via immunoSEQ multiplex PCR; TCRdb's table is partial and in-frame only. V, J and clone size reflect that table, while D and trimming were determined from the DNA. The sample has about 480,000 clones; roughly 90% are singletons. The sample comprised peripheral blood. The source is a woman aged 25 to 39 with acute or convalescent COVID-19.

The CDR3 loop reads CASSGWRGDTDTQYF. CDR3 coding DNA: TGTGCCTCATCTGGCTGGCGGGGGGACACAGATACGCAGTATTTT. V usage is TRBV2 and J usage is TRBJ2-3, with 8 nucleotides matching TRBD2. Germline V CDR1 and CDR2: SNHLY, FYNNEI. This CDR3 is 15 amino acids long. V was clipped by 11 bases and J by 2 bases; unmatched bases: 12.